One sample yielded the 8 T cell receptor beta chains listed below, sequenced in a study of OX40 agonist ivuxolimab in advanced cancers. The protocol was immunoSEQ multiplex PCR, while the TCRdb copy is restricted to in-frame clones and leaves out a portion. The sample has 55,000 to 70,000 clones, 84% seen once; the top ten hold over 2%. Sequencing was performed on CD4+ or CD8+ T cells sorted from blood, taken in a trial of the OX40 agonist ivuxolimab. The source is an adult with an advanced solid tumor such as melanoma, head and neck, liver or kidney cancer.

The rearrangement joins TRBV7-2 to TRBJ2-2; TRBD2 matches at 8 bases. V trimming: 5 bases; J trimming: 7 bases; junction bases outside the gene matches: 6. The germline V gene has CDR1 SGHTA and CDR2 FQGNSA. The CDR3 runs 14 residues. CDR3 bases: TGTGCCAGCAGCGAGCGGGGGACGGTCGGGGAGCTGTTTTTT. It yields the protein CASSERGTVGELFF.

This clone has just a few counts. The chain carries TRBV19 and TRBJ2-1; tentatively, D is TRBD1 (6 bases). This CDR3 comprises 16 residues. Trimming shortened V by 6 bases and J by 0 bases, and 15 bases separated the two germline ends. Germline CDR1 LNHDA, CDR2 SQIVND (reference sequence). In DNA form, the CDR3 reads TGTGCCAGTAGGGCCCGATCAGGGGCCTCCTACAATGAGCAGTTCTTC. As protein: CASRARSGASYNEQFF.

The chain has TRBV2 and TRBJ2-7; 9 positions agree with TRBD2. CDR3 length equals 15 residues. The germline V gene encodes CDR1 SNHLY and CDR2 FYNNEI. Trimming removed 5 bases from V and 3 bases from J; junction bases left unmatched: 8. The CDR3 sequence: CASSPIAGAIYEQYF. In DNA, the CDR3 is TGTGCCAGCAGTCCTATAGCGGGAGCCATCTACGAGCAGTACTTC.

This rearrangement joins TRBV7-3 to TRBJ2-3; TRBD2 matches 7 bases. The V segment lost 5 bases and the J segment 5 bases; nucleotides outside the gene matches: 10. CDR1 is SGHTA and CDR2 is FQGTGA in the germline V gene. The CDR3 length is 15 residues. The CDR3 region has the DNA TGTGCCAGCAGCCAGAGCGGGGAGGAGGTAGATACGCAGTATTTT. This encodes CASSQSGEEVDTQYF.

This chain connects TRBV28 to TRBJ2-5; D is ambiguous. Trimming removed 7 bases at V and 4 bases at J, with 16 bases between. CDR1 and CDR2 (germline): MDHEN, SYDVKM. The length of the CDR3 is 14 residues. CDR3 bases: TGTGCCAGCACCCGACCCCATGGCGTAGAGACCCAGTACTTC. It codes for CASTRPHGVETQYF.

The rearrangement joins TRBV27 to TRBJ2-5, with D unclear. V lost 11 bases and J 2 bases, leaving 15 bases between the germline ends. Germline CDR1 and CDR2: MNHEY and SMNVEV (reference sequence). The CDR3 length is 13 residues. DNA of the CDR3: TGTGCCCCAATCGTGGGGTGGCAAGAGACCCAGTACTTC. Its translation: CAPIVGWQETQYF.

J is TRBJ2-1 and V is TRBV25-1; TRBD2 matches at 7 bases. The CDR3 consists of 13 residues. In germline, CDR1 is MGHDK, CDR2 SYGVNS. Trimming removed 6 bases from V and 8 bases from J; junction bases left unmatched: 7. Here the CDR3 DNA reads TGTGCCAGCAGACCTAGCGGACTCCATGAGCAGTTCTTC. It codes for CASRPSGLHEQFF.

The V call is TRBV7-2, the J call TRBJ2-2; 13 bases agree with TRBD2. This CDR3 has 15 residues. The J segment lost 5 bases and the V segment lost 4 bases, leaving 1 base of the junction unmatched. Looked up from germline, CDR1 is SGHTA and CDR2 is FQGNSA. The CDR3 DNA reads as TGTGCCAGCAGCTGGGGACTAGCGGGGACCGGGGAGCTGTTTTTT. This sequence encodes CASSWGLAGTGELFF. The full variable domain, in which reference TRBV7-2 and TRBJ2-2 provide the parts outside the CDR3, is GAGVSQSPSNKVTEKGKDVELRCDPISGHTALYWYRQSLGQGLEFLIYFQGNSAPDKSGLPSDRFSAERTGGSVSTLTIQRTQQEDSAVYLCASSWGLAGTGELFFGEGSRLTVL.